The clone carrying this TCR beta chain was counted ten times or more. Its target is unknown. The authors built TCR beta libraries using iRepertoire HTBI primers and Arm-PCR of CDR3 regions. A single record per CDR3 protein comes from TCRdb applying MiXCR to the multiplex PCR reads. The sample contains about 450,000 distinct CDR3 sequences, around 15% of which appear only once. Time point of the sample: newly diagnosed GD, antithyroid drugs for less than 3 months. Making the TCR library involved RNA that had been extracted from PBMCs. The sample belongs to a study of regulatory T cells in long-lasting Graves disease. Across the whole study: Less than 3 months of antithyroid drugs had been taken by newly diagnosed Graves' patients.

Study-level points and caveats: The study found lower TCR diversity in persistent Graves' patients than in newly diagnosed ones.

In germline, CDR1 is MDHEN, CDR2 SYDVKM. V lost 5 bases and J lost 8, with 12 bases in between. The length of the CDR3 is 12 residues. This sample was also put to use in a study of T cells in Graves' hyperthyroidism and ophthalmopathy. That paper adds: Subjects aged 18 to 65 presented with newly diagnosed hyperthyroidism of less than 2 months' duration. Ophthalmopathy stood apart from stable hyperthyroidism in a 13 V-J model.

V usage is TRBV28 and J usage is TRBJ1-1; D ambiguous. The sequence was collected from a woman in her forties or fifties with Graves disease. Sequenced material: peripheral blood mononuclear cells (PBMCs), taken at new diagnosis, from a patient treated with antithyroid drugs. This chain's CDR3 is CASSLLAGEAFF. As DNA, the CDR3 is TGTGCCAGCAGTCTCTTGGCGGGAGAAGCTTTCTTT.